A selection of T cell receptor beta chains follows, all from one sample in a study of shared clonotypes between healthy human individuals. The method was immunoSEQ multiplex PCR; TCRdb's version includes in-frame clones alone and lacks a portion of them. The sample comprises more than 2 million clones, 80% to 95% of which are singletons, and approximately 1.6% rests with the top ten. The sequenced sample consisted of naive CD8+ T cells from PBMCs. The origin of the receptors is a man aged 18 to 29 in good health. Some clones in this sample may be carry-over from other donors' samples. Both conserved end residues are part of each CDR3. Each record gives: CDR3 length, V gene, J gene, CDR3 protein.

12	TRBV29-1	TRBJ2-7	CSVIADSYEQYF
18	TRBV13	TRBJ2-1	CASSLGQTGPGVYNEQFF
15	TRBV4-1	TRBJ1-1	CASSQRPSTDTEAFF
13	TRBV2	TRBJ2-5	CASSGGARETQYF
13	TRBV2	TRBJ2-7	CASSRTVYYEQYF
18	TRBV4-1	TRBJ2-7	CASSLLHGTRGSNYEQYF
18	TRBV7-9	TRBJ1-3	CASSSTRLEDFSGNTIYF
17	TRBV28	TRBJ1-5	CASSSGQGVWSNQPQHF
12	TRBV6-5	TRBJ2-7	CASTGGVHEQYF
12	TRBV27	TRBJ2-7	CASSLIGGEQYF
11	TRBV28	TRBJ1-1	CASFENTEAFF
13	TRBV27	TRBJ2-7	CASSMRLAGEQYF
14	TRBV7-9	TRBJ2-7	CASSPTDRGYEQYF
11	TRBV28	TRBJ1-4	CASSSHRDLFF
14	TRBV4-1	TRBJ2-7	CASSQLMDGYEQYF
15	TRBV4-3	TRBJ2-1	CASSQDLNSGNEQFF